This T cell receptor (beta chain) was captured by sequencing in a study of CXCR3-negative and CXCR3-positive naive CD8 T cells. A remark on this clonotype: Its specificity is not known.

The method, 5' RACE with UMI labels, was used to prepare the TRB cDNA libraries. From the 5' RACE reads, TCRdb lists one entry per CDR3 protein and no DNA. Its table lists under 90,000 distinct CDR3 sequences. This CDR3 region has 15 residues. Points from the study as a whole: Researchers report that CXCR3-positive naive cells carry more hydrophobic TRB CDR3s than CXCR3-negative naive cells.

This TCR derives from a human donor in good health. Some clones in this sample may be carry-over from other donors' samples. The specimen sequenced was naive CXCR3+ CD8+ T cells from blood. Noted subset: CD45RO-CCR7+CD27+CD95- naive CD8+ T cells expressing CXCR3 (TNR3+). This chain uses TRBV3-2 with TRBJ2-5; with no DNA, the TCRdb D assignment of TRBD1 cannot be verified. TRBV3-2 is deemed a pseudogene. The CDR3 is CASSQDRAREETQYF.